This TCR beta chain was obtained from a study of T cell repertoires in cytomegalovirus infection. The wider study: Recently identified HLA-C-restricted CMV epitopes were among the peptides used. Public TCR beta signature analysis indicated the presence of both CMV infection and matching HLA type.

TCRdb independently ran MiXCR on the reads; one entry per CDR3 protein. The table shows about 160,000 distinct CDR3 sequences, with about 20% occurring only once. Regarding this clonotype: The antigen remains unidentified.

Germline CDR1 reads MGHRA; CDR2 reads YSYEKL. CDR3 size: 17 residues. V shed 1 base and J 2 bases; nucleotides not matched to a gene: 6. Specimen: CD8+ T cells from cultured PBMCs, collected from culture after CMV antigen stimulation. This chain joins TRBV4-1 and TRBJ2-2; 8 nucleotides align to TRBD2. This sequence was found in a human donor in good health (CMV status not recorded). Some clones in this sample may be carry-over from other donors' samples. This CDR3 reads CASSQVGGGPNTGELFF. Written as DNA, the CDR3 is TGCGCCAGCAGCCAAGTTGGCGGGGGGCCAAACACCGGGGAGCTGTTTTTT.